What follows are 7 T cell receptor beta chains derived from one specimen sequenced in a study of identical twins. TCRdb re-derived calls from the 5' RACE reads in MiXCR, one entry per CDR3 protein. The profile covers 1.5 million to 2 million distinct CDR3 sequences, with less than 40% appearing a single time and under 0.35% taken by the ten largest. Material: cord blood. These receptors were collected from a newborn girl in good health.

This clonotype was found a few times. The gene calls are TRBV3-1 and TRBJ2-3, with a tentative D call TRBD2 (6 bases). V was clipped by 3 bases and J by 3 bases, with 16 bases between them. The CDR3 runs 16 residues. Germline assignment: CDR1 LGHDT and CDR2 YNNKEL (reference sequence). CDR3 in DNA: TGTGCCAGCAGCCATTCCCGGGAGAGCGGGACAGATACGCAGTATTTT. Protein product: CASSHSRESGTDTQYF.

The sample holds a few counts of this clonotype. The chain is built from TRBV24-1 and TRBJ2-1; tentative D call: TRBD2 (6 bases). Looked up from germline, CDR1 is KGHDR and CDR2 is SFDVKD. The CDR3 spans 15 residues. V lost 1 base to trimming and J lost 2 bases, with 8 bases between them. The CDR3 DNA reads as TGTGCCACCAGTGATTTAGGCGGGACCTACAATGAGCAGTTCTTC. It specifies CATSDLGGTYNEQFF.

The chain combines TRBV4-1 with TRBJ2-1, with D uncertain. CDR1 and CDR2 (germline): MGHRA, YSYEKL. V gave up 4 bases and J gave up 9 bases, with 13 bases separating them. There are 13 residues in the CDR3. This CDR3 reads CASSLIWGGEQFF. CDR3 nucleotides: TGCGCCAGCAGCCTGATTTGGGGTGGTGAGCAGTTCTTC.

With respect to this clonotype: An end of the junction differs from the germline gene, which may be a read error. The J gene is TRBJ2-7, the V gene TRBV3-1, with 9 bases fitting TRBD2. The CDR3 has 15 amino acids. CDR1 is LGHDT, CDR2 YNNKEL, per germline (reference sequence). CDR3 protein: CAISPWTSEPYEQYF. The DNA of the CDR3 is TGTGCCATCAGCCCGTGGACTAGCGAACCTTACGAGCAGTACTTC.

V gene TRBV29-1 combines with J gene TRBJ1-1; 9 bases match TRBD1. The junction had 4 bases not matched to a gene; V was cut back by 3 bases and J by 5 bases. This CDR3 region has 13 residues. Germline V gene sequence: CDR1 SQVTM, CDR2 ANQGSEA. The CDR3 protein is CSVEGQGGTEAFF. The CDR3 bases are TGCAGCGTTGAGGGACAGGGAGGGACTGAAGCTTTCTTT.

V and J are TRBV5-6 and TRBJ1-5; D ambiguous. Trimming removed 1 base from V and 10 bases from J, with 9 bases in between. Germline V gives CDR1 SGHDT, CDR2 YYEEEE. The CDR3 is 12 residues long. This chain's CDR3 is CASSLPGHPQHF. As DNA, the CDR3 is TGTGCCAGCAGCTTGCCGGGTCACCCCCAGCATTTT.

The genes are TRBV14 and TRBJ2-3; D perhaps matches TRBD2 (6 bases). Per the germline V gene, CDR1 is SGHDN and CDR2 is FVKESK. The germline V and J ends were trimmed by 4 bases and 5 bases, with 22 bases remaining between them. CDR3 size: 17 residues. The CDR3 sequence is CASSLESIAVPLDTQYF. CDR3 sequence (DNA): TGTGCCAGCAGCCTCGAATCAATAGCGGTCCCCCTAGATACGCAGTATTTT.